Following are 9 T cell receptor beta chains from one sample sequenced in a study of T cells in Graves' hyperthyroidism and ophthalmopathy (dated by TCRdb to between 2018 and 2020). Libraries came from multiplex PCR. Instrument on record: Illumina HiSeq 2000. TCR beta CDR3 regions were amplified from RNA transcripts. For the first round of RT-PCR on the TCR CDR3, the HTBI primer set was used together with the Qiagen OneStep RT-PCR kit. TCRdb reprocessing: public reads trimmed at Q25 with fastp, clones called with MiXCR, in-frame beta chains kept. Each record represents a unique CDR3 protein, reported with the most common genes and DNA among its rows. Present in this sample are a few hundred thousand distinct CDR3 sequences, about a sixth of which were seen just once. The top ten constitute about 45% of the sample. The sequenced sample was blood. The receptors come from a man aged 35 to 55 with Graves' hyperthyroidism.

The CDR3 DNA is TGTGCCAGCAGTTACCGGTTAGACTTGAACACTGAAGCTTTCTTT. It specifies CASSYRLDLNTEAFF. This sequence joins TRBV6-2 or TRBV6-3 and TRBJ1-1; D gene uncertain. The germline gives CDR1 MNHEY, CDR2 SVGEGT. This CDR3 has 15 amino acids. V shed 2 bases and J shed 0 bases, with 10 bases lying between them.

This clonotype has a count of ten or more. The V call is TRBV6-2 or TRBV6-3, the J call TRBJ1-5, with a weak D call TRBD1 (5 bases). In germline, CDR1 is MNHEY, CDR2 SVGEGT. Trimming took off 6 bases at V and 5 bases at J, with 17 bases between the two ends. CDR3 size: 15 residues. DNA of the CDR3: TGTGCCAGCAGCCGGGCGGGGCCAGGACATCAGCCCCAGCATTTT. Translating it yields CASSRAGPGHQPQHF.

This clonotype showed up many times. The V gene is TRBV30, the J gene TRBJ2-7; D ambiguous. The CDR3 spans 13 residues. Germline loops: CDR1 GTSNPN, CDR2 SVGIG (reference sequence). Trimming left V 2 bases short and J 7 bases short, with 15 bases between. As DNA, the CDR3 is TGTGCCTGGAGTCCCCTCCGGGCTAGTGAGCAGTACTTC. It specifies CAWSPLRASEQYF.

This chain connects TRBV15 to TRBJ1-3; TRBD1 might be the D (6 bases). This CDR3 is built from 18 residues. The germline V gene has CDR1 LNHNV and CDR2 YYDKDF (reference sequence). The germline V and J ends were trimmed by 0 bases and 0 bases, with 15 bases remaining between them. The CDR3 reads CATSREGTRYSSGNTIYF. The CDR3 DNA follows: TGTGCCACCAGCAGAGAGGGGACACGATACTCCTCTGGAAACACCATATATTTT.

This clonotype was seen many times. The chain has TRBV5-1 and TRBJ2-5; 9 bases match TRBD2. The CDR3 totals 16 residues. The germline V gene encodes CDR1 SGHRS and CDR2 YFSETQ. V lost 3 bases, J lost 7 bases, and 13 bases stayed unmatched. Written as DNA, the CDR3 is TGCGCCAGCAGCTGGGACCGGGACCGTAGCGGGGGGACCCAGTACTTC. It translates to CASSWDRDRSGGTQYF.

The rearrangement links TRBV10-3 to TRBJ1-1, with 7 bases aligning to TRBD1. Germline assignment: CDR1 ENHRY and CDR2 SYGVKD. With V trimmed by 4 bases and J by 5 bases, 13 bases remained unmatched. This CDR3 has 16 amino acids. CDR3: CAISGGEGAGGTEAFF. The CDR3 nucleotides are TGTGCCATCAGTGGGGGTGAGGGGGCTGGGGGAACTGAAGCTTTCTTT.

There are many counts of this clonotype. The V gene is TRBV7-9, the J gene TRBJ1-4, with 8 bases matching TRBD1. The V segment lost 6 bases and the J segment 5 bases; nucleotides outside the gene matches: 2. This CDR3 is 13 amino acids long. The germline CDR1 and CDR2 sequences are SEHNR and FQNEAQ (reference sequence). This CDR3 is CASSRTGNEKLFF. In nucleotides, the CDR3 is TGTGCCAGCAGTCGGACAGGGAATGAAAAACTGTTTTTT.

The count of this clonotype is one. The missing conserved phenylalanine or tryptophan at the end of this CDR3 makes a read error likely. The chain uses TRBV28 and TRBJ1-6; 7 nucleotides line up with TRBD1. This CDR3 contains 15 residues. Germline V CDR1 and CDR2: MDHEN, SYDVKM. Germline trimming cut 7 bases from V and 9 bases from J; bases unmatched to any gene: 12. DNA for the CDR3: TGTGCCAGCACCCACAGGGGCCCGGCGGGTTCACCCCTCCACCTT. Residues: CASTHRGPAGSPLHL.

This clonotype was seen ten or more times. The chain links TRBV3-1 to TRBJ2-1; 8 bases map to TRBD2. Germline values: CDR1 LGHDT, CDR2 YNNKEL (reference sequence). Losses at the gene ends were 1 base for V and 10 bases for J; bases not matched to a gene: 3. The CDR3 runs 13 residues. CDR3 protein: CASSQGRGVEQFF. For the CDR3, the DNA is TGTGCCAGCAGCCAAGGGCGGGGGGTGGAGCAGTTCTTC.